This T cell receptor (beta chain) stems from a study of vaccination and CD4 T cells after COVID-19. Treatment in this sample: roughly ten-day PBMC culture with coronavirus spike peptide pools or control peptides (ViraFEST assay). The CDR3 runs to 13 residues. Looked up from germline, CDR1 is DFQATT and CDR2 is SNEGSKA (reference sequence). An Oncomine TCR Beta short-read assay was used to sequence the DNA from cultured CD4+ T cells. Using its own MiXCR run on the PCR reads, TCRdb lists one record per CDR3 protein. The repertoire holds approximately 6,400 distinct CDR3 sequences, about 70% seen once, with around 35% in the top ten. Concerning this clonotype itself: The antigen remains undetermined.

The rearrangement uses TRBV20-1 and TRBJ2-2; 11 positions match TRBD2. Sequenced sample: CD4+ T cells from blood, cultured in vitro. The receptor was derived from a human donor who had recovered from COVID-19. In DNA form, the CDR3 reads TGCAGCAGCGGACTAGCGGGCACCGGGGAGCTGTTTTTT. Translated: CSSGLAGTGELFF.